A selection of T cell receptor beta chains follows, all from one sample in a study of cytomegalovirus exposure and HLA in healthy donors. The assay was immunoSEQ multiplex PCR, and TCRdb's table has in-frame clones only and misses some. Of around 200,000 clones in the sample, roughly 81% are singletons; the top ten hold 1.2%. The sequencing input was PBMCs. The receptor source for this set is a woman in her 30s in good health and CMV-seronegative. Both conserved end residues are part of each CDR3. The D gene is left open where the match is weak. Not every row has a clone size; where given, it reads once, few, many or a size class.

V gene	clone size	D gene	J gene	CDR3 protein	CDR3 DNA
TRBV5-1	NA	NA	TRBJ2-6	CASSLDGRGANVLTF	TGCGCCAGCAGCTTGGATGGGAGGGGGGCCAACGTCCTGACTTTC
TRBV18	NA	TRBD1	TRBJ2-5	CASSPRGGRETQYF	TGTGCCAGCTCACCAAGAGGGGGCAGGGAGACCCAGTACTTC
TRBV19	NA	TRBD2	TRBJ2-7	CASSSPGGTGIGSEQYF	TGTGCCAGTAGCTCCCCGGGGGGGACGGGCATTGGAAGCGAGCAGTACTTC
TRBV18	NA	NA	TRBJ2-4	CASSPPITIELAKNIQYF	TGTGCCAGCTCACCACCAATAACTATCGAACTAGCCAAAAACATTCAGTACTTC
TRBV6-1	NA	TRBD1	TRBJ2-7	CASSDRTGINEQYF	TGTGCCAGCAGTGATAGGACAGGGATCAACGAGCAGTACTTC
TRBV2	NA	NA	TRBJ1-1	CASSSRGTLNTEAFF	TGTGCCAGCAGTTCCAGGGGCACGTTGAACACTGAAGCTTTCTTT
TRBV29-1	once	NA	TRBJ2-5	CSVSGLQETQYF	TGCAGCGTTTCAGGCCTCCAAGAGACCCAGTACTTC
TRBV19	NA	TRBD1	TRBJ1-2	CASSGVERDRGRGTYGYTF	TGTGCCAGTAGTGGGGTTGAACGTGACAGGGGGCGCGGGACCTATGGCTACACCTTC
TRBV6-1	NA	TRBD1	TRBJ1-5	CASRDRGNQPQHF	TGTGCCAGCCGGGACAGGGGGAATCAGCCCCAGCATTTT
TRBV19	few	NA	TRBJ1-2	CASRPTTYGYTF	TGTGCCAGTCGCCCGACAACTTATGGCTACACCTTC
TRBV28	NA	NA	TRBJ1-2	CASSDRYGYTF	TGTGCCAGCAGCGACAGGTATGGCTACACCTTC
TRBV28	once	TRBD2	TRBJ2-7	CASSRGLAVRRGEQYF	TGTGCCAGCAGCCGCGGACTAGCGGTCCGACGGGGCGAGCAGTACTTC
TRBV29-1	few	TRBD1	TRBJ1-6	CSVLDRELNSPLHF	TGCAGCGTTCTGGACAGGGAGCTGAATTCACCCCTCCACTTT
TRBV25-1	once	NA	TRBJ2-7	CASSVRQVPPYEQYF	TGTGCCAGCAGTGTAAGACAGGTTCCTCCCTACGAGCAGTACTTC
TRBV9	NA	NA	TRBJ1-2	CASSTRGTGYTF	TGTGCCAGCAGCACGCGGGGAACTGGCTACACCTTC
TRBV30	NA	NA	TRBJ1-2	CAWSVRGGGSFYGYTF	TGTGCCTGGAGTGTACGTGGGGGGGGGAGCTTCTATGGCTACACCTTC
TRBV5-1	NA	NA	TRBJ2-7	CASSLAAARGAYEQYF	TGCGCCAGCAGCTTGGCCGCAGCCAGGGGAGCCTACGAGCAGTACTTC
TRBV9	few	NA	TRBJ1-6	CASSPSPGGYNSPLHF	TGTGCCAGCAGCCCATCCCCTGGGGGGTATAATTCACCCCTCCACTTT
TRBV6-5	NA	TRBD1	TRBJ1-1	CASTRDRANTEAFF	TGTGCCAGCACCCGAGACAGGGCGAACACTGAAGCTTTCTTT
TRBV30	NA	NA	TRBJ2-6	CAWSPFGGGANVLTF	TGTGCCTGGAGCCCATTTGGCGGTGGGGCCAACGTCCTGACTTTC
TRBV18	NA	NA	TRBJ1-1	CASSPRTGTTEAFF	TGTGCCAGCTCACCCAGAACAGGGACCACTGAAGCTTTCTTT
TRBV11-3	NA	TRBD1	TRBJ2-2	CASGGTGSNTGELFF	TGTGCCAGCGGGGGGACAGGGAGTAACACCGGGGAGCTGTTTTTT
TRBV19	NA	NA	TRBJ2-1	CASSIPSPGDEQFF	TGTGCCAGTAGTATCCCCTCCCCGGGGGATGAGCAGTTCTTC
TRBV5-1	NA	NA	TRBJ2-3	CASSSGDTDTQYF	TGCGCCAGCAGCTCCGGGGACACAGATACGCAGTATTTT
TRBV19	NA	NA	TRBJ2-1	CASSVGGNSYNEQFF	TGTGCCAGTAGTGTCGGGGGAAACTCCTACAATGAGCAGTTCTTC
TRBV16	NA	NA	TRBJ2-7	CASSQFRQEDEQYF	TGTGCCAGCAGCCAATTTCGGCAGGAAGACGAGCAGTACTTC
TRBV6-6	NA	TRBD1	TRBJ1-1	CASSYSNRGNTEAFF	TGTGCCAGCAGTTACTCGAACAGGGGGAACACTGAAGCTTTCTTT
TRBV5-1	NA	TRBD2	TRBJ2-2	CASRVLAGGLGELFF	TGCGCCAGCAGAGTCCTAGCGGGGGGGCTCGGGGAGCTGTTTTTT
TRBV6-5	NA	TRBD1	TRBJ1-6	CASSYGTGGRSPLHF	TGTGCCAGCAGTTATGGGACAGGGGGCAGATCACCCCTCCACTTT
TRBV6-4	NA	NA	TRBJ1-4	CASGRLNEKLFF	TGTGCCAGCGGGCGCCTCAATGAAAAACTGTTTTTT
TRBV28	once	TRBD1	TRBJ1-1	CASGQGVHTEAFF	TGTGCCAGCGGACAGGGGGTCCACACTGAAGCTTTCTTT
TRBV30	NA	NA	TRBJ2-2	CAWSPQNTGELFF	TGTGCCTGGAGTCCCCAGAACACCGGGGAGCTGTTTTTT
TRBV15	NA	TRBD2	TRBJ2-1	CATSRASIPGGEQFF	TGTGCCACCAGCAGAGCATCGATCCCGGGGGGTGAGCAGTTCTTC
TRBV9	NA	TRBD1	TRBJ1-1	CASSDNVRDRPVFF	TGTGCCAGCAGCGATAACGTCCGGGACAGACCGGTTTTCTTT
TRBV19	NA	TRBD2	TRBJ2-1	CASSLTSGRSSYNEQFF	TGTGCCAGTAGTCTGACTAGCGGTAGAAGCTCCTACAATGAGCAGTTCTTC
TRBV18	NA	NA	TRBJ2-7	CASSPPIAGVDHEQYF	TGTGCCAGCTCACCACCAATTGCAGGGGTGGACCACGAGCAGTACTTC
TRBV5-8	few	NA	TRBJ1-1	CASIIYASTANTEAFF	TGTGCCAGCATCATATACGCTTCGACAGCTAACACTGAAGCTTTCTTT
TRBV4-1	NA	TRBD1	TRBJ2-7	CASSQDDRGKSYEQYF	TGCGCCAGCAGCCAAGATGACAGGGGAAAAAGCTACGAGCAGTACTTC
TRBV5-1	few	TRBD1	TRBJ1-2	CASSLGQGTGGYTF	TGCGCCAGCAGCTTGGGACAGGGTACTGGTGGCTACACCTTC
TRBV18	NA	NA	TRBJ1-2	CASSPGEETNGYTF	TGTGCCAGCTCACCAGGAGAGGAAACGAATGGCTACACCTTC
TRBV30	NA	NA	TRBJ1-2	CAWSLSRGYTF	TGTGCCTGGAGTTTAAGTAGGGGGTACACCTTC
TRBV5-1	NA	TRBD1	TRBJ1-4	CASSTTGTGGEKLFF	TGCGCCAGCAGCACAACCGGGACAGGGGGTGAAAAACTGTTTTTT
TRBV2	NA	TRBD1	TRBJ2-2	CASINRGPGELFF	TGTGCCAGCATTAACAGGGGGCCTGGGGAGCTGTTTTTT
TRBV2	once	NA	TRBJ2-7	CASSEALRSGLAVREQYF	TGTGCCAGCAGTGAAGCGCTTCGGAGCGGGTTGGCCGTCCGCGAGCAGTACTTC
TRBV5-1	few	NA	TRBJ2-7	CASSMGTPPGYEQYF	TGCGCCAGCAGCATGGGGACTCCGCCTGGTTACGAGCAGTACTTC
TRBV4-2	NA	NA	TRBJ2-6	CASSQESKGLYSGANVLTF	TGTGCCAGCAGCCAAGAGTCTAAGGGGTTATACTCTGGGGCCAACGTCCTGACTTTC
TRBV19	NA	TRBD2	TRBJ2-1	CASSHPSAGGLNEQFF	TGTGCCAGTAGTCACCCCTCAGCGGGGGGGCTGAATGAGCAGTTCTTC
TRBV19	NA	TRBD1	TRBJ1-5	CASSLTGSDQPQHF	TGTGCCAGTAGTTTGACAGGGTCGGATCAGCCCCAGCATTTT
TRBV27	NA	TRBD2	TRBJ2-1	CASSLSGTTYNEQFF	TGTGCCAGCAGTTTATCCGGGACTACCTACAATGAGCAGTTCTTC
TRBV18	NA	NA	TRBJ1-1	CASSPISGLSNTEAFF	TGTGCCAGCTCACCGATATCAGGGTTATCGAACACTGAAGCTTTCTTT
TRBV4-2	NA	NA	TRBJ2-3	CASSQRSPDTQYF	TGTGCCAGCAGCCAACGGTCTCCAGATACGCAGTATTTT